Each of the 6 T cell receptor beta chains below was sequenced from the same sample in a study of blood T cell repertoires in COVID-19. Here immunoSEQ multiplex PCR was the method, and the copy in TCRdb shows in-frame clones only, minus some. The repertoire holds about 140,000 clones, with about 82% as singletons. The sequenced material came from peripheral blood. The receptors here all came from a woman in her sixties or seventies with acute or convalescent COVID-19.

J is TRBJ2-1 and V is TRBV30, with a weak D call TRBD2 (5 bases). V was pared by 7 bases and J by 8 bases, with 15 bases between. The CDR3 is made up of 12 amino acids. CDR1 GTSNPN and CDR2 SVGIG come from the germline V gene (reference sequence). This CDR3 reads CAYRTLLDEQFF. The DNA for the CDR3 is TGTGCCTACCGGACTCTCCTGGATGAGCAGTTCTTC.

The chain is built from TRBV19 and TRBJ2-7, with D possibly TRBD2 on 6 matching bases. Germline-derived CDR1 and CDR2 are LNHDA and SQIVND (reference sequence). CDR3 length: 15 residues. Trimming took 8 bases from V and 4 from J, leaving 21 bases between them. The CDR3 DNA reads TGTGCCAGTCGAACACGGGACTCCGGTTCGTACGAGCAGTACTTC. This gives the protein CASRTRDSGSYEQYF.

The CDR3 is CSVQKTGSYEQYF. The DNA for the CDR3 is TGCAGCGTGCAGAAAACAGGTTCCTACGAGCAGTACTTC. The chain employs TRBV29-1 and TRBJ2-7; TRBD1 might be the D (5 bases). This CDR3 has 13 residues. The ends were cut back, 6 bases at V and 1 base at J, with 13 bases in the middle. Germline V lookup: CDR1 SQVTM, CDR2 ANQGSEA.

The rearrangement joins TRBV7-2 to TRBJ2-3; 9 bases are a match to TRBD2. The CDR3 runs 14 residues. The V gene's germline CDR1 is SGHTA and CDR2 FQGNSA. After removal of 5 bases from V and 3 bases from J, the junction contained 3 bases not matched to a gene. The CDR3 nucleotides read TGTGCCAGCAGCGTTAGCGGGGGAACAGATACGCAGTATTTT. Translation gives CASSVSGGTDTQYF.

The chain is built from TRBV5-1 and TRBJ2-2; 8 positions match TRBD1. The CDR3 covers 17 residues. CDR1 is SGHRS and CDR2 is YFSETQ in the germline V gene. The ends lost 0 bases at V and 1 base at J; junction bases unmatched: 5. This CDR3 is CASSLVRGQWNTGELFF. The CDR3 DNA follows: TGCGCCAGCAGCTTGGTCAGGGGGCAGTGGAACACCGGGGAGCTGTTTTTT. Full variable domain (remainder filled in from reference TRBV5-1 and TRBJ2-2): KAGVTQTPRYLIKTRGQQVTLSCSPISGHRSVSWYQQTPGQGLQFLFEYFSETQRNKGNFPGRFSGRQFSNSRSEMNVSTLELGDSALYLCASSLVRGQWNTGELFFGEGSRLTVL.

This rearrangement joins TRBV5-4 to TRBJ1-5; maybe TRBD1 (6 bases). The germline V gene encodes CDR1 SGHNT and CDR2 YYREEE (reference sequence). The CDR3 runs 14 residues. Trimming removed 1 base from V and 6 bases from J, with 11 bases in between. The CDR3 sequence: CASSLRGGSQPQHF. The CDR3 DNA reads TGTGCCAGCAGCTTGAGGGGGGGATCTCAGCCCCAGCATTTT.